This TCR beta chain was sequenced for a study of blood T cell repertoires in COVID-19. Study at large: The origin of the acute and convalescent COVID-19 samples was the United States, Italy and Spain. T cells, B-cell-depleted T cells, or PBMCs supplied cDNA or gDNA.

In the authors' methods: Using reference gene primer amplification, nucleated cell counts were estimated. The data were produced by immunoSEQ multiplex PCR, yet TCRdb's version contains in-frame clones alone and is incomplete. For V, J and clone size, that table is used; D and trimming come from the DNA. The sample includes about 110,000 clones, approximately 83% of them seen just once. The source material was peripheral blood. This receptor was obtained from a woman between 65 and 79 years old with acute or convalescent COVID-19.

The CDR3 region is CASSSPSRRQNTEAFF. For the CDR3, the DNA is TGTGCCAGCAGTTCTCCTTCCCGCCGACAGAACACTGAAGCTTTCTTT. V usage is TRBV7-9 and J usage is TRBJ1-1, with D unresolved. This CDR3 comprises 16 residues. The germline CDR1 and CDR2 sequences are SEHNR and FQNEAQ (reference sequence). The V and J ends lost 6 bases and 1 base respectively, with 18 bases between them.